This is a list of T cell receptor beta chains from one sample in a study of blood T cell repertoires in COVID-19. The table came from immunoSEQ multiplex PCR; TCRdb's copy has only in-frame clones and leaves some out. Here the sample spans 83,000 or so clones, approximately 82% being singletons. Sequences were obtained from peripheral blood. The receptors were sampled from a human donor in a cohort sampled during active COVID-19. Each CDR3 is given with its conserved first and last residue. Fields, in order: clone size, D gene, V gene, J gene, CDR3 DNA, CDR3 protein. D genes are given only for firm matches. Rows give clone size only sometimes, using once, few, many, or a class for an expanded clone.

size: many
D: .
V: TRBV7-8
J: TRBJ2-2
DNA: TGTGCCAGCACCCCCTGGGCCGGGAACACCGGGGAGCTGTTTTTT
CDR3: CASTPWAGNTGELFF

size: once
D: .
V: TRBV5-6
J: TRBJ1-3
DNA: TGTGCCAGCAGCTTGACAAGCTCTGGAAACACCATATATTTT
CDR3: CASSLTSSGNTIYF

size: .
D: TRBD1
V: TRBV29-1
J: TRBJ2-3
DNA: TGCAGCACTTTAGGACAGGTCACAGATACGCAGTATTTT
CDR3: CSTLGQVTDTQYF

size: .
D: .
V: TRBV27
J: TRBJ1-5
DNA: TGTGCCAGCAGTCGGACACTGAGCAATCAGCCCCAGCATTTT
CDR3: CASSRTLSNQPQHF

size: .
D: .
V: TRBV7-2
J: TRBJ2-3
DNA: TGTGCCAGCAGCTCACATCCAGGCCCCACAGATACGCAGTATTTT
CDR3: CASSSHPGPTDTQYF

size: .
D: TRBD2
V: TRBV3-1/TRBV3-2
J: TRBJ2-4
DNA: TGTGCCAGCACCCCAAGGGAGGGGCCCAAAAACATTCAGTACTTC
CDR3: CASTPREGPKNIQYF

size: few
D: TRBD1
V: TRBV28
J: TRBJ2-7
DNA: TGTGCCAGCAGTTGGAGGCAGGGGGCGAGTAACGAGCAGTACTTC
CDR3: CASSWRQGASNEQYF

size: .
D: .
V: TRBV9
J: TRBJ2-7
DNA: TGTGCCAACCCCCTTGAACCCCGCGCCTACGAGCAGTACTTC
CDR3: CANPLEPRAYEQYF

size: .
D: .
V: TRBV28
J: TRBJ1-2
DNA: TGTGCCAGCACCAGCCCGGGGGGCTATGGCTACACCTTC
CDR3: CASTSPGGYGYTF

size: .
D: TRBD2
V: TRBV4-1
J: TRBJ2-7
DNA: TGCGCCAGCAGCACCCGGGGAGGGGCCTACGAGCAGTACTTC
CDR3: CASSTRGGAYEQYF

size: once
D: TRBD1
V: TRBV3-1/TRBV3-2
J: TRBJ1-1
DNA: TGTGCCACCGCGGACAGGGGGAACACTGAAGCTTTCTTT
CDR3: CATADRGNTEAFF

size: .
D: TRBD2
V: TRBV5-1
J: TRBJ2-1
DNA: TGCGCCAGCAGCCTCGTCGGGACTAGCGGGGGGAATGAGCAGTTCTTC
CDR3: CASSLVGTSGGNEQFF

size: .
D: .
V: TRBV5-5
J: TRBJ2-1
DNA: TGTGCCAGCCAGTCCACGTCCTACAATGAGCAGTTCTTC
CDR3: CASQSTSYNEQFF

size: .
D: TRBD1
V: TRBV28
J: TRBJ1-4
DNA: TGTGCCAGCAGTAACAGGGGGGCTAATGAAAAACTGTTTTTT
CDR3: CASSNRGANEKLFF

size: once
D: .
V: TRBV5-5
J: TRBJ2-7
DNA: TGTGCCAGCAGCTCGGTAGGGAGCTCCTACGAGCAGTACTTC
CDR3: CASSSVGSSYEQYF

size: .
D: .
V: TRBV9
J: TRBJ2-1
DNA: TGTGCCAGCAGCGCCGGAGGAGGCCTCGGTGAGCAGTTCTTC
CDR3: CASSAGGGLGEQFF

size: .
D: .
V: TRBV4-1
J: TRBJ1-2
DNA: TGCGCCAGCAGCCACAAACCCCCCGGGACAAATTATGGCTACACCTTC
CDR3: CASSHKPPGTNYGYTF

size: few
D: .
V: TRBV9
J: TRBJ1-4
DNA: TGTGCCAGCAGCGCGCCAGGATCCCTTAATGAAAAACTGTTTTTT
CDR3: CASSAPGSLNEKLFF

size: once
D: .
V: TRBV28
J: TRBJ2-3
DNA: TGTGCCAGCAGAACCCGGAGGGGGCGTTTCACAGATACGCAGTATTTT
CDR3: CASRTRRGRFTDTQYF

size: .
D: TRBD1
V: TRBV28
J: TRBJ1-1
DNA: TGTGCCAGCAAGGGGGCATATGAAGCTTTCTTT
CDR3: CASKGAYEAFF

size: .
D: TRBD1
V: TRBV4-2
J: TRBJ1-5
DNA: TGTGCCAGCAGCCAAGTAGGGCAGGGGAGGACAGGCAGCAATCAGCCCCAGCATTTT
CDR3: CASSQVGQGRTGSNQPQHF

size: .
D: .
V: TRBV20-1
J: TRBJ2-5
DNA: TGCAGAGTGAGTTCGGGGGAGACCCAGTACTTC
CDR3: CRVSSGETQYF